These T cell receptor beta chains were read from a single sample in a study of T cells in tuberculosis. Sequencing was performed with immunoSEQ multiplex PCR; in TCRdb, only in-frame clones are kept and a portion is missing. The sample has 33,000 or so clones, 93% seen once. Sequenced sample: PBMCs. The receptors come from a donor between 5 and 29 years old with latent tuberculosis or without tuberculosis infection. Both conserved end residues are part of each CDR3. A D gene is named only where the DNA matches it firmly. Only some rows state a clone size, as once, few, many or a class for expanded clones.

d_call: TRBD2
clone_size: -
v_call: TRBV12-5
j_call: TRBJ2-1
cdr3_nt: TGTGCTAGTGGCCCTGAGACTAGCGGGGTATTCAATGAGCAGTTCTTC
cdr3_aa: CASGPETSGVFNEQFF

d_call: TRBD2
clone_size: -
v_call: TRBV7-3
j_call: TRBJ2-3
cdr3_nt: TGTGCCAGCAGTTCTAGCGGGGGGGCCGCAGATACGCAGTATTTT
cdr3_aa: CASSSSGGAADTQYF

d_call: -
clone_size: -
v_call: TRBV25-1
j_call: TRBJ1-2
cdr3_nt: TGTGCCAGCAGTGCCCGGGGAGCTATGAACTATGGCTACACCTTC
cdr3_aa: CASSARGAMNYGYTF

d_call: -
clone_size: once
v_call: TRBV7-2
j_call: TRBJ2-1
cdr3_nt: TGTGCCAGCAGCTTCGCGGGGTCTAAACCCAATGAGCAGTTCTTC
cdr3_aa: CASSFAGSKPNEQFF

d_call: -
clone_size: -
v_call: TRBV29-1
j_call: TRBJ2-5
cdr3_nt: TGCAGCGTTTGGGGGCTTGGGGAGACCCAGTACTTC
cdr3_aa: CSVWGLGETQYF

d_call: TRBD1
clone_size: -
v_call: TRBV7-6
j_call: TRBJ2-2
cdr3_nt: TGTGCCAGCAGCTCATCTCGGACAGGGCCCACCGGGGAGCTGTTTTTT
cdr3_aa: CASSSSRTGPTGELFF

d_call: -
clone_size: -
v_call: TRBV19
j_call: TRBJ2-2
cdr3_nt: TGTGCCAGTAGCTCTAAGTGGACCGGGGAGCTGTTTTTT
cdr3_aa: CASSSKWTGELFF

d_call: -
clone_size: -
v_call: TRBV19
j_call: TRBJ2-2
cdr3_nt: TGTGCCAGTAGTACCAACCAGCAAGGACAGCCCAAAGCGGACACCGGGGAGCTGTTTTTT
cdr3_aa: CASSTNQQGQPKADTGELFF

d_call: TRBD2
clone_size: once
v_call: TRBV5-8
j_call: TRBJ2-3
cdr3_nt: TGTGCCAGCACCACTAGCGGGGCAGATACGCAGTATTTT
cdr3_aa: CASTTSGADTQYF

d_call: -
clone_size: once
v_call: TRBV12-5
j_call: TRBJ1-2
cdr3_nt: TGTGCTAGTGGTTTCGTCGGGAACCACCCTTCTACTTATGGCTACACCTTC
cdr3_aa: CASGFVGNHPSTYGYTF

d_call: TRBD1
clone_size: -
v_call: TRBV2
j_call: TRBJ1-4
cdr3_nt: TGTGCCAGCAGTGAAGCCAGGGGGCGAGCTAATGAAAAACTGTTTTTT
cdr3_aa: CASSEARGRANEKLFF

d_call: -
clone_size: -
v_call: TRBV7-2
j_call: TRBJ2-7
cdr3_nt: TGTGCCAGCAGCTTTCAGGGGTTTGGGTACGAGCAGTACTTC
cdr3_aa: CASSFQGFGYEQYF

d_call: -
clone_size: -
v_call: TRBV6-5
j_call: TRBJ1-2
cdr3_nt: TGTGCCAGCAGTGGGGGAGGGACCGCCAACTATGGCTACACCTTC
cdr3_aa: CASSGGGTANYGYTF

d_call: TRBD1
clone_size: -
v_call: TRBV5-4
j_call: TRBJ1-6
cdr3_nt: TGTGCCAGCAGCCCAGGACAGGGGGAGAATTCACCCCTCCACTTT
cdr3_aa: CASSPGQGENSPLHF

d_call: TRBD2
clone_size: -
v_call: TRBV10-1
j_call: TRBJ2-1
cdr3_nt: TGCGCCAGCTATAAGGGTTTACTAGCGAACAATGAGGATGAGCAGTTCTTC
cdr3_aa: CASYKGLLANNEDEQFF

d_call: TRBD1
clone_size: -
v_call: TRBV6-1
j_call: TRBJ1-2
cdr3_nt: TGTGCCACCGGGGACAGATCTAACTATGGCTACACCTTC
cdr3_aa: CATGDRSNYGYTF

d_call: -
clone_size: -
v_call: TRBV9
j_call: TRBJ2-3
cdr3_nt: TGTGCCAGCAGCGTAGATGGGGACTGGCCCCCCGATACGCAGTATTTT
cdr3_aa: CASSVDGDWPPDTQYF

d_call: TRBD1
clone_size: -
v_call: TRBV9
j_call: TRBJ2-7
cdr3_nt: TGTGCCAGCAGCGCGTGGACAGGGTGGCCTTTCTACGAGCAGTACTTC
cdr3_aa: CASSAWTGWPFYEQYF

d_call: -
clone_size: -
v_call: TRBV6-5
j_call: TRBJ1-3
cdr3_nt: TGTGCCAGCAGTTACGGGGGCCTAAGCTCTGGAAACACCATATATTTT
cdr3_aa: CASSYGGLSSGNTIYF

d_call: TRBD1
clone_size: -
v_call: TRBV5-1
j_call: TRBJ1-2
cdr3_nt: TGCGCCAGCAGCTCTGTCCCCCGGGACAGGGCCTATGGCTACACCTTC
cdr3_aa: CASSSVPRDRAYGYTF

d_call: TRBD1
clone_size: -
v_call: TRBV5-1
j_call: TRBJ1-2
cdr3_nt: TGCGCCAGCAGCTTGGGGTGGACAGGATTAAACTATGGCTACACCTTC
cdr3_aa: CASSLGWTGLNYGYTF

d_call: TRBD1
clone_size: few
v_call: TRBV19
j_call: TRBJ1-5
cdr3_nt: TGTGCCACACTCGACCGGGACAGGGGGCGTCTTCAGCCCCAGCATTTT
cdr3_aa: CATLDRDRGRLQPQHF

d_call: -
clone_size: -
v_call: TRBV30
j_call: TRBJ1-3
cdr3_nt: TGTGCCTGGAGTGGGTTCTCGGGTGTCAACTCTGGAAACACCATATATTTT
cdr3_aa: CAWSGFSGVNSGNTIYF

d_call: TRBD1
clone_size: -
v_call: TRBV11-2
j_call: TRBJ2-7
cdr3_nt: TGTGCCAGCAGCTTCTGGGACAGGGCTCCTCTGGAGCAGTACTTC
cdr3_aa: CASSFWDRAPLEQYF

d_call: -
clone_size: -
v_call: TRBV7-7
j_call: TRBJ2-3
cdr3_nt: TGTGCCAGCAGCAAGGGGACTACAGATACGCAGTATTTT
cdr3_aa: CASSKGTTDTQYF

d_call: TRBD1
clone_size: -
v_call: TRBV6-6
j_call: TRBJ2-7
cdr3_nt: TGTGCCAGCAGTTACGAGGGGGCGAGCGAGCAGTACTTC
cdr3_aa: CASSYEGASEQYF

d_call: -
clone_size: -
v_call: TRBV19
j_call: TRBJ2-1
cdr3_nt: TGTGCCAGTACCCCGGGCTACAATGAGCAGTTCTTC
cdr3_aa: CASTPGYNEQFF

d_call: TRBD1
clone_size: -
v_call: TRBV5-4
j_call: TRBJ1-5
cdr3_nt: TGTGCCAGCAGCTCGACAGGGACCAATCAGCCCCAGCATTTT
cdr3_aa: CASSSTGTNQPQHF

d_call: TRBD1
clone_size: few
v_call: TRBV4-1
j_call: TRBJ1-2
cdr3_nt: TGCGCCAGCAGCTACAGGGGCGATGGCTACACCTTC
cdr3_aa: CASSYRGDGYTF

d_call: -
clone_size: once
v_call: TRBV9
j_call: TRBJ2-3
cdr3_nt: TGTGCCAGCAGTGCCGGGACCCTGGGAGGCGATACGCAGTATTTT
cdr3_aa: CASSAGTLGGDTQYF

d_call: TRBD2
clone_size: -
v_call: TRBV5-1
j_call: TRBJ2-1
cdr3_nt: TGCGCCAGCAGCCTGGACGGAGCGGGGGGATACAATGAGCAGTTCTTC
cdr3_aa: CASSLDGAGGYNEQFF

d_call: TRBD1
clone_size: -
v_call: TRBV6-1
j_call: TRBJ1-2
cdr3_nt: TGTGCCAGCAGTGGCCTAGACAGGGATCCATATGGCTACACCTTC
cdr3_aa: CASSGLDRDPYGYTF

d_call: -
clone_size: few
v_call: TRBV6-1
j_call: TRBJ1-2
cdr3_nt: TGTGCCAGCAGCCCACAGTTTAACTATGGCTACACCTTC
cdr3_aa: CASSPQFNYGYTF

d_call: -
clone_size: -
v_call: TRBV5-6
j_call: TRBJ1-5
cdr3_nt: TGTGCCAGCAGCTTGTATCCGGGTCGGAATCAGCCCCAGCATTTT
cdr3_aa: CASSLYPGRNQPQHF

d_call: -
clone_size: -
v_call: TRBV5-4
j_call: TRBJ2-7
cdr3_nt: TGTGCCAGCAGCTTGGGCAGCTCCTACGAGCAGTACTTC
cdr3_aa: CASSLGSSYEQYF

d_call: -
clone_size: -
v_call: TRBV14
j_call: TRBJ2-1
cdr3_nt: TGTGCCAGCAGCCAAATCAGGGGCGTAGGGTGGTATGAGCAGTTCTTC
cdr3_aa: CASSQIRGVGWYEQFF

d_call: TRBD2
clone_size: -
v_call: TRBV9
j_call: TRBJ2-1
cdr3_nt: TGTGCCAGCAGCACCCGATCGGGACTAGCCAATGAGCAGTTCTTC
cdr3_aa: CASSTRSGLANEQFF

d_call: TRBD1
clone_size: once
v_call: TRBV30
j_call: TRBJ2-7
cdr3_nt: TGTGCCTGGGGCAGGACAGGGAAGGGCGAGCAGTACTTC
cdr3_aa: CAWGRTGKGEQYF

d_call: TRBD1
clone_size: -
v_call: TRBV10-1
j_call: TRBJ1-2
cdr3_nt: TGCGCCAGCTATAAGAGGTCAGGGGGCCTCTATGGCTACACCTTC
cdr3_aa: CASYKRSGGLYGYTF